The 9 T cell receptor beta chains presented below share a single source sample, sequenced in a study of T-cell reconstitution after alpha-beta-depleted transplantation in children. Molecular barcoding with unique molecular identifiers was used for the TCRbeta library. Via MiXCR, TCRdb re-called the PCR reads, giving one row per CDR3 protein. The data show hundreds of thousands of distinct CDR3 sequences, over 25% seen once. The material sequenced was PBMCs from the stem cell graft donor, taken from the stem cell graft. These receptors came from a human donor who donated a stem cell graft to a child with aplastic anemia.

CDR3 region: CASSLALRRVQETQYF. The CDR3 DNA reads TGTGCCAGCAGCTTAGCCCTGCGCAGGGTCCAAGAGACCCAGTACTTC. V and J are TRBV7-2 and TRBJ2-5; TRBD1 might be the D (5 bases). V lost 0 bases, J lost 1 base, and 12 bases lay in between. Germline V CDR1 and CDR2: SGHTA, FQGNSA. There are 16 residues in the CDR3.

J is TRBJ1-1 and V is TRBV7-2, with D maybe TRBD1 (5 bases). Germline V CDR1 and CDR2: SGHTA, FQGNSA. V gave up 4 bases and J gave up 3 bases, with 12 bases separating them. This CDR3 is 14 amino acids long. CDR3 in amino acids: CASSSPQGYTEAFF. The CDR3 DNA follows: TGTGCCAGCAGCTCACCCCAGGGATACACTGAAGCTTTCTTT.

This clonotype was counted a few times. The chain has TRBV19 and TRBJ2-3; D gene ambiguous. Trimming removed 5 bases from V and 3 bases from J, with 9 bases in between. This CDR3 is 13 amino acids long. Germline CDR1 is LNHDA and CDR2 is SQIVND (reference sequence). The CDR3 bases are TGTGCCAGTAGTCTTCGACTGACAGATACGCAGTATTTT. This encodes CASSLRLTDTQYF.

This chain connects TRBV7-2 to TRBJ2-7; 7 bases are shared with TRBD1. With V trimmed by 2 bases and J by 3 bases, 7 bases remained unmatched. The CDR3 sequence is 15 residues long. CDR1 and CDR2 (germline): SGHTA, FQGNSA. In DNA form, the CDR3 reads TGTGCCAGCAGCTTAAGGTGGGACAGTTACTACGAGCAGTACTTC. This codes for CASSLRWDSYYEQYF.

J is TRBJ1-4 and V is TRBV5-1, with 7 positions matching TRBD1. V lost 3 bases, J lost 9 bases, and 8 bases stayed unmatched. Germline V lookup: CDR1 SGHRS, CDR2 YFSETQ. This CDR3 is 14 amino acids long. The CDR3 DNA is TGCGCCAGCAGCTGGATCAGGGGGGATCAAAAACTGTTTTTT. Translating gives CASSWIRGDQKLFF.

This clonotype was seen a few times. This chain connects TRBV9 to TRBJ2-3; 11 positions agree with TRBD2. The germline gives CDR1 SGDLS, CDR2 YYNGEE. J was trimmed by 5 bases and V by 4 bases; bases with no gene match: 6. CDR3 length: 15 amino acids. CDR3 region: CASSPGGLAVDTQYF. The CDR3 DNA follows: TGTGCCAGCAGCCCCGGGGGACTAGCGGTAGATACGCAGTATTTT.

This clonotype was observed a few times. CDR3 sequence (DNA): TGTGCCACCCTCGGGGGCGGTGGTGAAAAACTGTTTTTT. Encoded protein: CATLGGGGEKLFF. The V call is TRBV6-2 or TRBV6-3, the J call TRBJ1-4; the D gene is possibly TRBD1 (6 bases). The CDR3 spans 13 residues. Germline CDR1 MNHEY, CDR2 SVGEGT. Trimming took off 10 bases at V and 7 bases at J, with 16 bases between the two ends.

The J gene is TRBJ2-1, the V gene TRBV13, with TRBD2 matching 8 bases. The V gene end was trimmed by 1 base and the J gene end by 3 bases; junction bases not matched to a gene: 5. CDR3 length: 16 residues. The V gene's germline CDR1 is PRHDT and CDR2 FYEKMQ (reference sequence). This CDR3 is CASSLDSRGGYNEQFF. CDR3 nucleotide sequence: TGTGCCAGCAGCTTAGACTCTCGGGGGGGCTACAATGAGCAGTTCTTC.

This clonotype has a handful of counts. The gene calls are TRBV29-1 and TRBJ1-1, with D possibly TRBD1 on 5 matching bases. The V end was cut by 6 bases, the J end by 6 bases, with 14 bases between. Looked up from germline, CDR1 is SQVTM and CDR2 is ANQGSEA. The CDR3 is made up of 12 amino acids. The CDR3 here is CSVLFGAAEAFF. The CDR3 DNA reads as TGCAGCGTCCTATTTGGGGCTGCTGAAGCTTTCTTT.